What follows are 25 T cell receptor beta chains derived from one specimen sequenced in a study of T cell responses to AZD1222 COVID-19 vaccine listed by TCRdb under 2021. The label giving this sample's time point can be read as: baseline before first vaccination. Receptor libraries were prepared by the immunoSEQ multiplex PCR assay. This immuneACCESS table, as held by TCRdb, lists in-frame sequences with V and J called but not all clones. Of the missing ones, under half trace to an unresolved V gene in checked studies; the others have no known cause. The sample table lists 74,000 or so clones, about 88% of them with a count of one. About 13% of the sample is held by the ten biggest clonotypes. Material: peripheral blood, obtained on day 0 of AZD1222 vaccination. The receptor source for this set is an adult in good health.

This clone has just one count. The chain uses TRBV2 and TRBJ1-2, with D unresolved. This CDR3 spans 12 amino acids. CDR1 and CDR2 (germline): SNHLY, FYNNEI. Deletions cut 5 bases from V and 8 bases from J, with 12 bases between. The DNA of the CDR3 is TGTGCCAGCAGTCTCGAGATGCCCGGCTACACCTTC. Its protein is CASSLEMPGYTF. The variable domain in full, completed from reference TRBV2 and TRBJ1-2, reads EPEVTQTPSHQVTQMGQEVILRCVPISNHLYFYWYRQILGQKVEFLVSFYNNEISEKSEIFDDQFSVERPDGSNFTLKIRSTKLEDSAMYFCASSLEMPGYTFGSGTRLTVV.

This clone was seen a single time. This chain uses TRBV11-1 with TRBJ2-1, with 10 bases aligning to TRBD2. Germline lookup yields CDR1 SGHAT and CDR2 FQDESV (reference sequence). V shed 1 base, J shed 9 bases, and the junction held 9 bases outside the gene matches. The CDR3 consists of 16 residues. CDR3 in amino acids: CASSLGSSSGGGEQFF. The CDR3 nucleotides read TGTGCCAGCAGCTTAGGTTCGTCTAGCGGGGGTGGTGAGCAGTTCTTC.

The chain couples TRBV19 to TRBJ2-5; TRBD1 matches 8 bases. V lost 5 bases to trimming and J lost 5 bases; unmatched junction nucleotides: 4. CDR3 length equals 13 residues. The V gene's germline CDR1 is LNHDA and CDR2 SQIVND (reference sequence). The CDR3 bases are TGTGCCAGTAGTGCCAGGGGGCGGGAGACCCAGTACTTC. Encoded protein: CASSARGRETQYF.

The V and J genes are TRBV5-1 and TRBJ2-3; 7 bases are shared with TRBD1. The germline CDR1 and CDR2 sequences are SGHRS and YFSETQ. V was pared by 6 bases and J by 3 bases, with 1 base of the junction left unmatched. The CDR3 extends over 12 amino acids. Here the CDR3 DNA reads TGCGCCAGCAACAGGGGTACAGATACGCAGTATTTT. Protein: CASNRGTDTQYF.

This clone was counted a few times. The identical CDR3 is also encoded by other nucleotide sequences in the sample. This sequence joins TRBV27 and TRBJ2-7; possible D gene TRBD2, 6 bases. Germline CDR1 and CDR2: MNHEY and SMNVEV (reference sequence). CDR3 length equals 12 residues. Trimming pared 3 bases from V and 3 bases from J, leaving 6 bases between. CDR3 coding DNA: TGTGCCAGCAGTTTCGGGGGCTACGAGCAGTACTTC. Its protein is CASSFGGYEQYF.

V and J are TRBV7-2 and TRBJ1-4; no firm D call. Germline-derived CDR1 and CDR2 are SGHTA and FQGNSA. The CDR3 is made up of 14 amino acids. Trimming cost V 5 bases and J 3 bases, with 10 bases left between them. The CDR3 loop is CASSPARANEKLFF. DNA of the CDR3: TGTGCCAGCAGCCCCGCCCGGGCTAATGAAAAACTGTTTTTT.

The genes are TRBV7-2 and TRBJ1-5; possibly TRBD1 for D (6 bases). The germline CDR1 and CDR2 sequences are SGHTA and FQGNSA. The CDR3 is 15 amino acids. The V and J ends lost 7 bases and 3 bases respectively, with 16 bases between them. In nucleotides, the CDR3 is TGTGCCAGCATCTACCAGGGGAGCAACAATCAGCCCCAGCATTTT. It translates to CASIYQGSNNQPQHF.

The chain is built from TRBV28 and TRBJ1-5, with TRBD1 as a possible D gene (5 bases). The CDR3 covers 11 residues. V lost 4 bases and J 12 bases, leaving 10 bases between the germline ends. CDR1 is MDHEN and CDR2 is SYDVKM in the germline V gene. The CDR3 nucleotides read TGTGCCAGCAGTTCAGGGTACCTCCAGCATTTT. Its translation is CASSSGYLQHF.

The rearrangement joins TRBV2 to TRBJ2-7; D not certain. Germline lookup yields CDR1 SNHLY and CDR2 FYNNEI. V lost 4 bases to trimming and J lost 6 bases, with 7 bases between them. The CDR3 consists of 11 residues. The CDR3 bases are TGTGCCAGCAGTGTTAAAGTCGAGCAGTACTTC. Protein product: CASSVKVEQYF. Drawing the rest from reference TRBV2 and TRBJ2-7, the complete variable domain is EPEVTQTPSHQVTQMGQEVILRCVPISNHLYFYWYRQILGQKVEFLVSFYNNEISEKSEIFDDQFSVERPDGSNFTLKIRSTKLEDSAMYFCASSVKVEQYFGPGTRLTVT.

The chain employs TRBV9 and TRBJ2-2; D gene unclear. V was trimmed by 2 bases and J by 1 base, leaving 6 bases between them. This CDR3 has 14 residues. CDR1 and CDR2 from the germline V gene are SGDLS and YYNGEE. CDR3 nucleotides: TGTGCCAGCAGCGTGACTCGGAACACCGGGGAGCTGTTTTTT. It specifies CASSVTRNTGELFF.

This clone was seen more than once but under ten times. The V and J genes are TRBV7-3 and TRBJ2-7, with 7 bases aligning to TRBD2. The CDR3 runs 14 residues. The germline gives CDR1 SGHTA, CDR2 FQGTGA. The junction had 9 bases not matched to a gene; V was cut back by 5 bases and J by 5 bases. CDR3: CASSPRGTSDEQYF. The CDR3 coding sequence is TGTGCCAGCAGCCCCCGGGGAACTAGCGACGAGCAGTACTTC.

The chain is built from TRBV5-1 and TRBJ1-6, with 11 bases matching TRBD1. Per the germline V gene, CDR1 is SGHRS and CDR2 is YFSETQ. The V segment lost 1 base and the J segment 10 bases; nucleotides outside the gene matches: 10. The length of the CDR3 is 17 residues. CDR3: CASSLNPGQGADSPLHF. The CDR3 bases are TGCGCCAGCAGCTTGAACCCTGGACAGGGGGCGGACTCACCCCTCCACTTT.

This chain joins TRBV2 and TRBJ2-5; the D is unclear. Germline values: CDR1 SNHLY, CDR2 FYNNEI. This CDR3 spans 11 amino acids. Trimming pared 5 bases from V and 2 bases from J, leaving 3 bases between. The CDR3 region is CASSPQETQYF. The CDR3 coding sequence is TGTGCCAGCAGTCCACAAGAGACCCAGTACTTC.

This chain links TRBV19 with TRBJ1-5; D gene uncertain. The CDR3 totals 16 residues. Germline V gene lookup returns CDR1 LNHDA and CDR2 SQIVND (reference sequence). With 4 bases removed from V and 4 bases from J, the gap between germline ends came to 17 bases. DNA of the CDR3: TGTGCCAGTAGTACATGGACGGTCTCTATTAATCAGCCCCAGCATTTT. The encoded protein is CASSTWTVSINQPQHF.

V usage is TRBV7-2 and J usage is TRBJ2-3; either TRBD1 or TRBD2 may supply D (7 bases each). CDR1 and CDR2 from the germline V gene are SGHTA and FQGNSA. The V gene lost 7 bases and the J gene lost 6 bases, with 17 bases spanning the gap. CDR3 length: 14 residues. This chain's CDR3 is CASMAGQGGDTQYF. The CDR3 bases are TGTGCCAGCATGGCGGGGCAGGGGGGGGATACGCAGTATTTT.

The chain combines TRBV7-2 with TRBJ2-7, with D possibly matching TRBD1 (6 bases). Germline CDR1 is SGHTA and CDR2 is FQGNSA. This CDR3 is built from 13 residues. The V end was cut by 4 bases, the J end by 2 bases, with 9 bases between. Here the CDR3 reads CASSWDTTYEQYF. CDR3 bases: TGTGCCAGCAGCTGGGACACTACCTACGAGCAGTACTTC.

This clone was found a few times. The chain combines TRBV19 with TRBJ2-1; D unresolved. The length of the CDR3 is 14 residues. Trimming cost V 1 base and J 4 bases, with 8 bases left between them. Germline lookup yields CDR1 LNHDA and CDR2 SQIVND (reference sequence). CDR3 sequence (DNA): TGTGCCAGTAGTATAGCGAACAGATACAATGAGCAGTTCTTC. Protein: CASSIANRYNEQFF.

CDR3 nucleotides: TGCAGCGTTGAAGGAGGGCGGGGGGTGTTCTTC. Its translation: CSVEGGRGVFF. V gene TRBV29-1 combines with J gene TRBJ2-1; TRBD2 matches at 8 bases. CDR1 and CDR2 from the germline V gene are SQVTM and ANQGSEA. The CDR3 covers 11 residues. Trimming at V came to 1 base and at J to 15 bases, leaving 5 bases not matched to a gene.

About this clone: One junction end disagrees with the germline gene, perhaps due to a read error. V gene TRBV30 combines with J gene TRBJ2-7, with TRBD1 matching over 8 bases. CDR1 and CDR2 from the germline V gene are GTSNPN and SVGIG (reference sequence). CDR3 size: 13 residues. The CDR3 DNA reads as TGTGCCCATCGGGACAGGACTCTCCTAAGGGCCAATTTC. This encodes CAHRDRTLLRANF.

The chain uses TRBV4-3 and TRBJ2-3, with 10 nucleotides matching TRBD2. After removal of 0 bases from V and 1 base from J, the junction contained 4 bases not matched to a gene. The CDR3 runs to 17 residues. Germline-derived CDR1 and CDR2 are LGHNA and YSLEER. The chain's CDR3 is CASSQDTGTSGTDTQYF. CDR3 nucleotides: TGCGCCAGCAGCCAAGATACAGGGACTAGCGGCACAGATACGCAGTATTTT.

This clone occurred a few times. CDR3 coding DNA: TGTGCCACCAGCAGAGATTTTGCGGATAATCGTGAGCAGTTCTTC. This sequence encodes CATSRDFADNREQFF. The gene calls are TRBV15 and TRBJ2-1, with unresolved D. CDR1 LNHNV and CDR2 YYDKDF come from the germline V gene (reference sequence). Trimming took 0 bases from V and 9 from J, leaving 15 bases between them. The CDR3 is made up of 15 amino acids.

V usage is TRBV6-6 and J usage is TRBJ2-3, with 10 bases identical to TRBD2. CDR3 size: 14 residues. V lost 7 bases to trimming and J lost 2 bases; unmatched junction nucleotides: 3. Germline CDR1 reads MNHNY; CDR2 reads SVGAGI (reference sequence). CDR3 DNA sequence: TGTGCCAGCAATCTAGCGGGGGTCACAGATACGCAGTATTTT. It is translated as CASNLAGVTDTQYF.

The chain joins TRBV18 to TRBJ2-5; TRBD1 or TRBD2 may be the D gene (7 bases each). The CDR3 has 17 residues. Trimming removed 1 base at V and 1 base at J, with 16 bases between. Germline CDR1 is KGHSH and CDR2 is LQKENI. CDR3 in amino acids: CASSPRGGTEFQETQYF. CDR3 sequence (DNA): TGTGCCAGCTCACCACGGGGGGGGACAGAATTCCAAGAGACCCAGTACTTC.

The chain links TRBV6-5 to TRBJ1-3; no reliable D call. Trimming removed 6 bases at V and 4 bases at J, with 10 bases between. The germline V gene encodes CDR1 MNHEY and CDR2 SVGAGI. The CDR3 runs to 13 residues. CDR3 residues: CASRSNRGNTIYF. Here the CDR3 DNA reads TGTGCCAGCAGGAGTAATCGGGGAAACACCATATATTTT.

The chain has TRBV9 and TRBJ1-3, with a possible D match to TRBD1 (6 bases). The CDR3 spans 15 residues. Germline V gene sequence: CDR1 SGDLS, CDR2 YYNGEE. V was trimmed by 6 bases and J by 0 bases, leaving 13 bases between them. DNA for the CDR3: TGTGCCAGCACCCCGGGACAAATCTCTGGAAACACCATATATTTT. It specifies CASTPGQISGNTIYF.